The sequence of this TCR beta chain was determined in a study of cytomegalovirus exposure and HLA in healthy donors. Study-level findings and limits: Most of the CMV-associated TCR beta chains (in a later analysis) appeared to be HLA-restricted. Sequence variants that were highly shared formed a cluster that was likely a sequencing artifact. Analysis performed later showed TCR beta chains linked to HLA being more clonally expanded than equally common others.

13 Jbeta primers and 60 Vbeta primers were used for the PCR. The method was immunoSEQ multiplex PCR; TCRdb's version includes in-frame clones alone and lacks a portion of them. In the table there are about 160,000 clones, under 90% of which are singletons. CDR3 size: 14 residues. V lost 4 bases, J lost 4 bases, and 11 bases lay in between. Germline V gene data show CDR1 as MNHEY and CDR2 as SMNVEV (reference sequence). On this clone: Its matching antigen is unknown.

The sample comprised PBMCs. The sequence was obtained from a male donor in good health and CMV-seronegative. This chain connects TRBV27 to TRBJ1-5; D may be TRBD1 (6 bases). Here the CDR3 reads CASSYPGANQPQHF. The CDR3, as DNA: TGTGCCAGCAGTTACCCAGGGGCTAATCAGCCCCAGCATTTT.